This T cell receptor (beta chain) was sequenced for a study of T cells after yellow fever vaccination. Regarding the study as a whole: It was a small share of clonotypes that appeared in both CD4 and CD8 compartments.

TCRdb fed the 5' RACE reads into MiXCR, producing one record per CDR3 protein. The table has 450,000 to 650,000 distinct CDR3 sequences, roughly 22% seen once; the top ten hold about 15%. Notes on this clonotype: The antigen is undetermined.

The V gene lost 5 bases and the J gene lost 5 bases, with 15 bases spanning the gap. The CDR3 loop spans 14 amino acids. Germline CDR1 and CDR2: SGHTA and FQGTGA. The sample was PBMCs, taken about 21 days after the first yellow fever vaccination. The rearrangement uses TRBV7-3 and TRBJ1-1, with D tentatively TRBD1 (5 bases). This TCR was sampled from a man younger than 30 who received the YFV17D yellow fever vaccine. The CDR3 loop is CASSPGLGGTEAFF. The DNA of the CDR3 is TGTGCCAGCAGCCCCGGGTTGGGGGGGACTGAAGCTTTCTTT.